These 20 T cell receptor beta chains came from one sample sequenced in a study of T cell responses to AZD1222 COVID-19 vaccine. TCRdb's copy holds only in-frame clones and misses some; the assay was immunoSEQ multiplex PCR. The data contain 100,000 to 150,000 clones, about 93% of them seen just once; the ten biggest clones take up roughly 5.9%. This sample comprised peripheral blood, obtained on day 0 of AZD1222 vaccination. These receptor sequences come from an adult in good health.

The chain is built from TRBV9 and TRBJ1-6; D unresolved. V lost 0 bases, J lost 0 bases, and 4 bases lay in between. Germline CDR1 reads SGDLS; CDR2 reads YYNGEE. CDR3 length: 15 residues. The CDR3 region is CASSVDSSYNSPLHF. CDR3 sequence (DNA): TGTGCCAGCAGCGTAGACAGCTCCTATAATTCACCCCTCCACTTT.

This clone was seen once. The CDR3 spells CASSRTGAASWGYTF. The CDR3 nucleotides read TGTGCCAGCAGTAGGACAGGGGCCGCCTCTTGGGGCTACACCTTC. V usage is TRBV2 and J usage is TRBJ1-2; 9 positions match TRBD1. The germline V gene encodes CDR1 SNHLY and CDR2 FYNNEI. Germline trimming cut 5 bases from V and 8 bases from J; bases unmatched to any gene: 12. This CDR3 region has 15 residues.

The chain is built from TRBV29-1 and TRBJ2-1; TRBD2 aligns across 10 bases. CDR3 length: 19 residues. The germline V gene has CDR1 SQVTM and CDR2 ANQGSEA. V trimming: 4 bases; J trimming: 7 bases; junction bases outside the gene matches: 22. The CDR3 protein is CSVGIEESTLAGEWNEQFF. The CDR3 coding sequence is TGCAGCGTTGGAATCGAGGAGTCTACGCTAGCGGGAGAATGGAATGAGCAGTTCTTC.

V gene TRBV5-1 combines with J gene TRBJ2-6; D call uncertain. This CDR3 is built from 15 residues. CDR1 is SGHRS, CDR2 YFSETQ, per germline. V shed 1 base and J shed 6 bases, with 11 bases lying between them. CDR3 in amino acids: CASSLTVGEANVLTF. CDR3 in DNA: TGCGCCAGCAGCTTGACAGTTGGGGAGGCCAACGTCCTGACTTTC.

This chain connects TRBV19 to TRBJ2-7; no reliable D call. Germline CDR1 reads LNHDA; CDR2 reads SQIVND (reference sequence). The CDR3 consists of 13 residues. Trimming left V 3 bases short and J 2 bases short, with 8 bases between. The CDR3 spells CASSIEPTYEQYF. For the CDR3, the DNA is TGTGCCAGTAGTATTGAACCTACCTACGAGCAGTACTTC.

The chain is built from TRBV28 and TRBJ2-7, with 8 bases aligning to TRBD2. Unmatched junction bases numbered 15, after V lost 6 bases and J lost 8 bases. This CDR3 is built from 15 residues. The V gene's germline CDR1 is MDHEN and CDR2 SYDVKM. CDR3 DNA: TGTGCCAGCAGACCGACCGGGACTAGTAATTACAAGCAGTACTTC. Protein sequence: CASRPTGTSNYKQYF.

V is TRBV3-1 (or the pseudogene TRBV3-2) and J is TRBJ1-5; tentatively, D is TRBD1 (5 bases). The CDR3 is 13 amino acids. From germline, CDR1 is LGHDT and CDR2 YNNKEL (reference sequence). Trimming left V 0 bases short and J 5 bases short, with 5 bases between. CDR3 nucleotide sequence: TGTGCCAGCAGCCAAGAGGGACATCAGCCCCAGCATTTT. This translates into CASSQEGHQPQHF.

Only one count was recorded for this clone. This chain uses TRBV7-8 with TRBJ1-1; 7 nucleotides align to TRBD1. CDR1 is SGHVS and CDR2 is FQNEAQ in the germline V gene. Trimming at V came to 5 bases and at J to 3 bases, leaving 6 bases not matched to a gene. The CDR3 contains 14 residues. CDR3 sequence: CASSEGQLHTEAFF. In nucleotides, the CDR3 is TGTGCCAGCAGCGAGGGACAGCTACACACTGAAGCTTTCTTT. Complete variable domain (other parts from reference TRBV7-8 and TRBJ1-1): GAGVSQSPRYKVAKRGQDVALRCDPISGHVSLFWYQQALGQGPEFLTYFQNEAQLDKSGLPSDRFFAERPEGSVSTLKIQRTQQEDSAVYLCASSEGQLHTEAFFGQGTRLTVV.

The table lists this clone with a count of one. V is TRBV7-9 and J is TRBJ2-1; TRBD2 might be the D (6 bases). V was shortened by 5 bases and J by 3 bases, with 14 bases between the two germline ends. The CDR3 has 15 amino acids. The V gene's germline CDR1 is SEHNR and CDR2 FQNEAQ (reference sequence). The DNA for the CDR3 is TGTGCCAGCAGCCGGCGGGTAGCGGACTACAATGAGCAGTTCTTC. Translated: CASSRRVADYNEQFF.

In nucleotides, the CDR3 is TGTGCCAGCAGAGGGCATGGGGGCTACAATGAGCAGTTCTTC. It yields the protein CASRGHGGYNEQFF. V and J are TRBV2 and TRBJ2-1; D may match TRBD1 or TRBD2 (5 bases each). The CDR3 runs to 14 residues. Germline-derived CDR1 and CDR2 are SNHLY and FYNNEI. Trimming stripped 6 bases from V and 3 bases from J, with 12 bases between. Variable domain in full (rest from reference TRBV2 and TRBJ2-1): EPEVTQTPSHQVTQMGQEVILRCVPISNHLYFYWYRQILGQKVEFLVSFYNNEISEKSEIFDDQFSVERPDGSNFTLKIRSTKLEDSAMYFCASRGHGGYNEQFFGPGTRLTVL.

This chain links TRBV5-6 with TRBJ1-2, with 9 nucleotides matching TRBD1. The junction had 7 bases not matched to a gene; V was cut back by 3 bases and J by 4 bases. The CDR3 has 15 amino acids. Looked up from germline, CDR1 is SGHDT and CDR2 is YYEEEE. CDR3 nucleotides: TGTGCCAGCAGCTGGGGGGGACAGGGCGGCTATGGCTACACCTTC. This gives the protein CASSWGGQGGYGYTF.

The chain links TRBV18 to TRBJ1-3; 7 bases match TRBD1. CDR3 length: 14 residues. The V gene end was trimmed by 3 bases and the J gene end by 8 bases; junction bases not matched to a gene: 7. Germline V gene sequence: CDR1 KGHSH, CDR2 LQKENI. The chain's CDR3 is CASSPRRGTDTIYF. CDR3 bases: TGTGCCAGCTCACCCCGTCGGGGGACAGACACCATATATTTT.

The V and J genes are TRBV4-1 and TRBJ2-3, with TRBD1 matching 12 bases. This CDR3 region has 16 residues. CDR1 and CDR2 (germline): MGHRA, YSYEKL. V was clipped by 2 bases and J by 5 bases; unmatched bases: 5. CDR3 in DNA: TGCGCCAGCAGCCAACCGGGACAGGGGGCTGGAGATACGCAGTATTTT. This translates into CASSQPGQGAGDTQYF.

The V call is TRBV12-3 or TRBV12-4, the J call TRBJ2-4, with D perhaps matching TRBD2 (5 bases). V gave up 6 bases and J gave up 7 bases, with 13 bases separating them. The CDR3 sequence is 13 residues long. This CDR3 is CASSPGRGNIQYF. DNA of the CDR3: TGTGCCAGCAGCCCCGGGCGAGGGAACATTCAGTACTTC.

The V gene is TRBV7-2, the J gene TRBJ1-2; weak D call: TRBD1 (5 bases). The CDR3 spans 13 residues. The germline V gene has CDR1 SGHTA and CDR2 FQGNSA. Trimming pared 5 bases from V and 7 bases from J, leaving 14 bases between. CDR3 sequence: CASSPPRVRGYTF. The CDR3 DNA reads TGTGCCAGCAGCCCCCCCAGGGTTCGTGGCTACACCTTC.

V and J are TRBV10-3 and TRBJ2-7, with TRBD1 as a possible D gene (6 bases). V lost 10 bases and J 9 bases, leaving 13 bases between the germline ends. In germline, CDR1 is ENHRY, CDR2 SYGVKD. CDR3 length: 10 residues. CDR3 DNA: TGTGCCACCAGACAGGAAGCGCAGTACTTC. This sequence encodes CATRQEAQYF.

This chain connects TRBV30 to TRBJ1-3; D remains unclear. CDR1 and CDR2 from the germline V gene are GTSNPN and SVGIG (reference sequence). The V gene lost 7 bases and the J gene lost 0 bases, with 10 bases spanning the gap. There are 13 residues in the CDR3. As DNA, the CDR3 is TGTGCCTACTTGCAATACTCTGGAAACACCATATATTTT. Translating it yields CAYLQYSGNTIYF.

V gene TRBV4-1 combines with J gene TRBJ2-5; D gene uncertain. The CDR3 extends over 15 amino acids. Germline V CDR1 and CDR2: MGHRA, YSYEKL. Deletions cut 4 bases from V and 0 bases from J, with 12 bases between. The CDR3 spells CASSPLLKNQETQYF. The CDR3 bases are TGCGCCAGCAGCCCATTACTAAAAAACCAAGAGACCCAGTACTTC.

On this clone itself: The junction departs from germline at one end; a sequencing error may be responsible. The chain links TRBV6-5 to TRBJ2-7, with 7 bases lining up with TRBD2. Germline-derived CDR1 and CDR2 are MNHEY and SVGAGI. The CDR3 covers 12 residues. The CDR3 bases are TGTGCCAGCAGCGACCGGACTGTGACTAGCTTCTTC. Its translation is CASSDRTVTSFF.

V usage is TRBV5-4 and J usage is TRBJ2-7, with 7 bases fitting TRBD1. The ends lost 1 base at V and 5 bases at J; junction bases unmatched: 6. The CDR3 loop spans 14 amino acids. In germline, CDR1 is SGHNT, CDR2 YYREEE (reference sequence). DNA for the CDR3: TGTGCCAGCAGCTTGCTACAGGGGATCGACGAGCAGTACTTC. It codes for CASSLLQGIDEQYF.